Below, 10 T cell receptor beta chains from the same sample are listed, as sequenced in a study of cytomegalovirus exposure and HLA in healthy donors. The PCR made use of 60 Vbeta and 13 Jbeta primers. Clones were read by immunoSEQ multiplex PCR, and TCRdb kept only the in-frame ones, dropping some. The sample lists 95,000 to 100,000 clones, 77% occurring once. Sequencing was done on a sample of PBMCs. These receptors were taken from a female donor in good health and CMV-seronegative.

The chain couples TRBV19 to TRBJ1-2; 12 nucleotides line up with TRBD1. The CDR3 consists of 14 residues. The junction had 4 bases not matched to a gene; V was cut back by 3 bases and J by 8 bases. Germline CDR1 LNHDA, CDR2 SQIVND (reference sequence). The CDR3 bases are TGTGCCAGTAGTATGGGACAGGGGGCCGGGGGCTACACCTTC. Encoded protein: CASSMGQGAGGYTF. The whole variable domain, filled in from reference TRBV19 and TRBJ1-2, reads DGGITQSPKYLFRKEGQNVTLSCEQNLNHDAMYWYRQDPGQGLRLIYYSQIVNDFQKGDIAEGYSVSREKKESFPLTVTSAQKNPTAFYLCASSMGQGAGGYTFGSGTRLTVV.

This chain uses TRBV2 with TRBJ2-6, with D unclear. The ends were cut back, 5 bases at V and 4 bases at J, with 12 bases in the middle. Germline V gene sequence: CDR1 SNHLY, CDR2 FYNNEI. This CDR3 has 15 residues. The CDR3: CASSPTFSGANVLTF. The CDR3 DNA reads as TGTGCCAGCAGTCCGACATTCTCCGGGGCCAACGTCCTGACTTTC.

The chain uses TRBV6-4 and TRBJ2-1, with a possible D match to TRBD2 (7 bases). CDR1 and CDR2 from the germline V gene are MRHNA and SNTAGT. CDR3 size: 16 residues. The V end lost 7 bases, the J end lost 15 bases, and 31 bases lay between the germline ends. The chain's CDR3 is CASTSGEGENYQIRFF. The DNA of the CDR3 is TGTGCCAGCACCTCAGGGGAGGGGGAAAATTATCAGATCCGGTTCTTC.

This clone was seen a few times. This chain connects TRBV2 to TRBJ1-1; no firm D call. The CDR3 has 11 amino acids. Germline CDR1 SNHLY, CDR2 FYNNEI. Trimming stripped 5 bases from V and 9 bases from J, with 10 bases between. CDR3 region: CASSPRLQAFF. The DNA for the CDR3 is TGTGCCAGCAGTCCCAGATTGCAAGCTTTCTTT.

The V and J genes are TRBV19 and TRBJ1-1, with 9 bases identical to TRBD1. This CDR3 region has 13 residues. J was trimmed by 4 bases and V by 6 bases; bases with no gene match: 3. The germline V gene has CDR1 LNHDA and CDR2 SQIVND (reference sequence). CDR3 DNA: TGTGCCAGTAGGACAGGGGGAATCACTGAAGCTTTCTTT. Its translation: CASRTGGITEAFF.

The chain recombines TRBV11-2 with TRBJ2-3; 7 bases are shared with TRBD1. Germline assignment: CDR1 SGHAT and CDR2 FQNNGV. This CDR3 is built from 15 residues. J gave up 3 bases and V 5 bases, and 8 bases lay outside the gene matches. The CDR3 DNA is TGTGCCAGCAGCCCCCGACAGGGTTGGACAGATACGCAGTATTTT. Protein sequence: CASSPRQGWTDTQYF.

This rearrangement joins TRBV7-2 to TRBJ2-5; D is perhaps TRBD2 (6 bases). Trimming left V 5 bases short and J 4 bases short, with 17 bases between. Germline lookup yields CDR1 SGHTA and CDR2 FQGNSA. The CDR3 covers 15 residues. The CDR3 DNA reads TGTGCCAGCAGCCTTGCTTACGGGGGACGAGAGACCCAGTACTTC. Translation gives CASSLAYGGRETQYF.

This clone has a handful of counts. This chain joins TRBV28 and TRBJ1-2; no firm D call. The CDR3 runs to 14 residues. The germline V gene encodes CDR1 MDHEN and CDR2 SYDVKM. Trimming removed 4 bases at V and 8 bases at J, with 17 bases between. The CDR3 loop is CASSSPAGVRGYTF. Written as DNA, the CDR3 is TGTGCCAGCAGTTCCCCCGCGGGAGTGCGGGGCTACACCTTC.

The CDR3 bases are TGCAGCCCGCTGACTAGCGGGAAGGACAATGAGCAGTTCTTC. This sequence encodes CSPLTSGKDNEQFF. The chain couples TRBV29-1 to TRBJ2-1; 11 nucleotides match TRBD2. Germline assignment: CDR1 SQVTM and CDR2 ANQGSEA. The ends lost 8 bases at V and 5 bases at J; junction bases unmatched: 8. This CDR3 is 14 amino acids long.

The chain joins TRBV5-1 to TRBJ2-5, with 8 bases aligning to TRBD2. The CDR3 consists of 15 residues. The V gene end was trimmed by 5 bases and the J gene end by 0 bases; junction bases not matched to a gene: 6. CDR1 is SGHRS and CDR2 is YFSETQ in the germline V gene. CDR3 DNA sequence: TGCGCCAGCAGGAGGATAGCGGGGTACCAAGAGACCCAGTACTTC. It is translated as CASRRIAGYQETQYF.